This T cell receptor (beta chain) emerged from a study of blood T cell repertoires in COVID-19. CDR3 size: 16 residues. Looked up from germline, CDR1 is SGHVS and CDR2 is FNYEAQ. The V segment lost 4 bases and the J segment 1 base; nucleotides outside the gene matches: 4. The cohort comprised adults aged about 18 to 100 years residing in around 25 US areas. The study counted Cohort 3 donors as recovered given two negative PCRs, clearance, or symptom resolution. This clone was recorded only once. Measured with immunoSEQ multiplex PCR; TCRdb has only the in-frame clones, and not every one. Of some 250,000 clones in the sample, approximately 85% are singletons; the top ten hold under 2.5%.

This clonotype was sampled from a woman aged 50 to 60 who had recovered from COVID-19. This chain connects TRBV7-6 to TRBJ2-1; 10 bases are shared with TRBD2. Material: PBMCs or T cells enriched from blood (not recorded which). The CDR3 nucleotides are TGTGCCAGCAGCTCCCCAGCGGGAGGGTCCTACAATGAGCAGTTCTTC. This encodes CASSSPAGGSYNEQFF.